This T cell receptor (beta chain) was obtained from a study of CD8 T cells in Susac syndrome (dated by TCRdb to about 2019). Concerning the study at large: Whether CD8+ T cell activation and differentiation in Susac syndrome was antigen driven was tested using repertoire sequencing. The clonality of the CD8+ T cell repertoire was compared across about 12 healthy donors, some 14 Susac syndrome patients and 15 multiple sclerosis patients. What the research found in general, with its limitations: The TCR sequencing and HLA analysis was acknowledged to have included a relatively small number of individuals.

Notes on this clonotype: Its antigen target is currently unknown. One base away there is no much larger clone; base qualities are not given.

RNA was extracted using the RNeasy kit, and about 0.45 to 1 microgram was reverse transcribed with random hexamers. TCR beta CDR3 regions were amplified with the immunoSEQ multiplex PCR assay covering 54 Vbeta and 13 Jbeta segments. Bias from PCR amplification was corrected by using a synthetic template baseline for primer optimization and for computational correction. The authors processed their data as follows. Only productive sequences were kept, with reads annotated to V, D and J genes according to IMGT and analyzed in immunoSEQ Analyzer. Clonality was calculated as one minus the Shannon entropy normalized by log2 of the number of productive unique sequences. For each patient and control, public and private clones were evaluated within the 100 most prevalent clones. Clones were defined as Susac-specific if absent from the healthy and MS cohorts, from 1052 published viral clones and from other ImmuneACCESS disease sequences. TCRdb cleaned the public reads at Q25 with fastp, built clones with MiXCR and kept in-frame beta chains. CDR3 protein sequences are deduplicated, and each keeps its most common genes and DNA. Clone size and V and J calls follow TCRdb, not the original study. The sample records about 430,000 distinct CDR3 sequences, 75% to 90% of which are singletons. The top ten clones comprise approximately 0.12% of the sample.

High-throughput TCR beta sequencing profiled peripheral blood CD8+ and CD4+ T cells from healthy donors, Susac syndrome patients and multiple sclerosis patients. Treatment-naive patients with stable or active relapsing-remitting disease fulfilling revised McDonald criteria were used as multiple sclerosis controls. CD8+ TEMRA cells were enriched by FACS, while bulk CD8+ and CD4+ T cells were purified by magnetic negative isolation. Blood was drawn into EDTA tubes, processed within 24 hours, and PBMCs were isolated by density gradient centrifugation. PBMCs intended for TCR sequencing were cryopreserved in liquid nitrogen and were subsequently thawed in a 37 degrees C water bath. A purity of at least 90% was achieved for sorted or isolated CD4+, CD8+ and CD8+ TEMRA cells. Taken from cysteine to phenylalanine, the CDR3 has 15 residues. Only the CDR3 part of the read is kept: 45 bases, read in frame from the first base. CDR1 MNHEY and CDR2 SMNVEV are derived from the germline V gene (reference sequence). Relative to germline, V is 5 bases shorter and J is 5 bases shorter, with 15 bases between their ends.

Here the chain combines TRBV27 and TRBJ2-2; perhaps TRBD2 is the D gene, with 6 bases matching. Sample: CD8+ T cells from PBMCs. The clonotype was recovered from a human donor with multiple sclerosis. The CDR3 protein sequence reads: CASSLSGHGTGELFF. In nucleotides, the sequence is TGTGCCAGCAGTCTTAGCGGACACGGAACCGGGGAGCTGTTTTTT.